The following is a T cell receptor beta chain sequence with its context. CDR1 is SGHNT and CDR2 is YYREEE in the germline V gene (reference sequence). The CDR3 runs to 12 residues. V lost 5 bases and J lost 8, with 12 bases in between. From blood CD8+ and CD4+ T cells, the TCR beta chain was sequenced. The multiple sclerosis controls were treatment-naive patients affected by stable or active relapsing-remitting disease. Negative isolation yielded CD4+ and CD8+ T cells, and FACS enriched TEMRA cells. RNA, at roughly 0.45 to 1 ug, was reverse transcribed with random hexamers. Amplification of the TCR beta CDR3 was carried out by immunoSEQ multiplex PCR, which spanned a total of 54 Vbeta and 13 Jbeta segments. Via MiXCR, TCRdb re-called the immunoSEQ multiplex PCR reads, giving one row per CDR3 protein. Of around 220,000 distinct CDR3 sequences detected, around nine tenths appear once; the ten largest clones hold about 0.13%.

This specimen belongs to a study of CD8 T cells in Susac syndrome. The chain joins TRBV5-4 to TRBJ2-3; D is perhaps TRBD1 (6 bases). The clonotype was recovered from a human donor with multiple sclerosis. The sequencing sample was made of CD8+ T cells from PBMCs. CDR3 protein: CASRGAEATQYF. The CDR3 nucleotides read TGTGCCAGCAGGGGGGCGGAGGCTACGCAGTATTTT.